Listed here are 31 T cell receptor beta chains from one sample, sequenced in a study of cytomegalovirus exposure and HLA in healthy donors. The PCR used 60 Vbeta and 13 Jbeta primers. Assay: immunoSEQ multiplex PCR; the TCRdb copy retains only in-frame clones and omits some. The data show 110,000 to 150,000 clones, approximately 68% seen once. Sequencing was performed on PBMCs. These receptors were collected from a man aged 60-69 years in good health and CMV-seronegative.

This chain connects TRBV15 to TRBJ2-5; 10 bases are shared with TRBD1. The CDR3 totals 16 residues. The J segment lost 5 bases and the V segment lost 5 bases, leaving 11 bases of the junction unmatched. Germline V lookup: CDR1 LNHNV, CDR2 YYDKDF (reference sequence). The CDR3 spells CATSARDRGFLETQYF. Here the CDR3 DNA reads TGTGCCACCAGCGCCCGGGACAGGGGATTTCTGGAGACCCAGTACTTC.

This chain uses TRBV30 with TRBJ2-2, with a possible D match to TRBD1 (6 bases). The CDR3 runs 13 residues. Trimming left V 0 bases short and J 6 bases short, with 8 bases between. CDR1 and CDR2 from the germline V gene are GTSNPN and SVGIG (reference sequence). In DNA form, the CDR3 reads TGTGCCTGGAGTGTACAGGGATCCGGGGAGCTGTTTTTT. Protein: CAWSVQGSGELFF. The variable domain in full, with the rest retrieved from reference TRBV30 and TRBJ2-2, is SQTIHQWPATLVQPVGSPLSLECTVEGTSNPNLYWYRQAAGRGLQLLFYSVGIGQISSEVPQNLSASRPQDRQFILSSKKLLLSDSGFYLCAWSVQGSGELFFGEGSRLTVL.

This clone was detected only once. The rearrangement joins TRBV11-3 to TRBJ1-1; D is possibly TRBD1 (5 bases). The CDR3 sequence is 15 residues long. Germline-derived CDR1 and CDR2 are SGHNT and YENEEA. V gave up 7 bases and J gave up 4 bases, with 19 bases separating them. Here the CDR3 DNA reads TGTGCCAGCACCGTAGAAGGGGAGGTTGGCACTGAAGCTTTCTTT. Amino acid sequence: CASTVEGEVGTEAFF.

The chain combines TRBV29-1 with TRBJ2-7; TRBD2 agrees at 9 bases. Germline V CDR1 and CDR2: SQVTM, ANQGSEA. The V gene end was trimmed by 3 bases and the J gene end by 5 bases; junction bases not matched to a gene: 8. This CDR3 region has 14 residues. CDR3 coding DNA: TGCAGCGTTGATCGGGCGGGAGGGCTCCACGAGCAGTACTTC. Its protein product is CSVDRAGGLHEQYF.

The CDR3 sequence is CASSPLSGTASYEQYF. CDR3 coding DNA: TGTGCCAGCTCACCCCTTAGCGGGACGGCCTCCTACGAGCAGTACTTC. This chain uses TRBV18 with TRBJ2-7; 8 nucleotides agree with TRBD2. Per the germline V gene, CDR1 is KGHSH and CDR2 is LQKENI. The CDR3 sequence is 16 residues long. Trimming took 3 bases from V and 0 from J; bases not matched to a gene: 7.

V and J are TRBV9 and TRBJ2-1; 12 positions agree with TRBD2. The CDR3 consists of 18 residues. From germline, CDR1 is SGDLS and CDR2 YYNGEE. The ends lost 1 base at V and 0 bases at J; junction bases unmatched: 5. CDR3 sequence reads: CASSVTTSGGSSYNEQFF. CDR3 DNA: TGTGCCAGCAGCGTAACGACTAGCGGGGGTAGCTCCTACAATGAGCAGTTCTTC.

The CDR3 DNA reads as TGTGCCAGCAGCTTACGCGGGGAAAAACTGTTTTTT. Its protein product is CASSLRGEKLFF. The chain is built from TRBV7-9 and TRBJ1-4, with no clear D. Trimming removed 2 bases from V and 8 bases from J, with 6 bases in between. The V gene's germline CDR1 is SEHNR and CDR2 FQNEAQ (reference sequence). CDR3 size: 12 residues.

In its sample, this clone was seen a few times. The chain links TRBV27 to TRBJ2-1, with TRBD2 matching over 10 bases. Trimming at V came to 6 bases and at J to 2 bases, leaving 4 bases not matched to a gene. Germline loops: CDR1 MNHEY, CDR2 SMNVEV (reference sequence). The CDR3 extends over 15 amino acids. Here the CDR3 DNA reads TGTGCCAGCAGCTTACTAGCGGGAACCTACAATGAGCAGTTCTTC. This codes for CASSLLAGTYNEQFF.

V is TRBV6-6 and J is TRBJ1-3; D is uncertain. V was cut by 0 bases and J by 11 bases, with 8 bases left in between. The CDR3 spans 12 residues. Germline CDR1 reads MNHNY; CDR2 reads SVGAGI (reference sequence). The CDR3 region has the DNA TGTGCCAGCAGTTACTCGAATGAGGCCATATATTTT. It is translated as CASSYSNEAIYF.

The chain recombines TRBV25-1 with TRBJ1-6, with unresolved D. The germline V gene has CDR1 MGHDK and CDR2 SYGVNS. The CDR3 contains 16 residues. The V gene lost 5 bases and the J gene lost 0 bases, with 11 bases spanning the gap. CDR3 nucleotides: TGTGCCAGCAGTCTCAGGTCCAGCTCCTATAATTCACCCCTCCACTTT. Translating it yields CASSLRSSSYNSPLHF.

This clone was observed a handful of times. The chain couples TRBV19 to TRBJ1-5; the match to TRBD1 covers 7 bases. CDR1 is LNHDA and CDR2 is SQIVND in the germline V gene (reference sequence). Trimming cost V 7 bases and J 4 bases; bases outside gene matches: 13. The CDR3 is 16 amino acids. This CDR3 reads CASNPTTGTENQPQHF. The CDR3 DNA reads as TGTGCCAGTAACCCAACAACCGGGACAGAAAATCAGCCCCAGCATTTT.

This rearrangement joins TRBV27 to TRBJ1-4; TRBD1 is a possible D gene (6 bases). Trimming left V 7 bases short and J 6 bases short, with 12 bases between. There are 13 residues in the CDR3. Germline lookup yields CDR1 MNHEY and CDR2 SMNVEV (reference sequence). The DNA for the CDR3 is TGTGCCAGCAATGCCAGGGGTGATGAAAAACTGTTTTTT. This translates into CASNARGDEKLFF.

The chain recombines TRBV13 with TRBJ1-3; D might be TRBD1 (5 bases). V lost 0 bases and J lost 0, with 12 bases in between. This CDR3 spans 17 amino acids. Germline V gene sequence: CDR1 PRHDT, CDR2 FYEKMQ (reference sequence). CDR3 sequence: CASSLGQDTLSGNTIYF. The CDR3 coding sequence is TGTGCCAGCAGCTTAGGACAGGACACTCTCTCTGGAAACACCATATATTTT.

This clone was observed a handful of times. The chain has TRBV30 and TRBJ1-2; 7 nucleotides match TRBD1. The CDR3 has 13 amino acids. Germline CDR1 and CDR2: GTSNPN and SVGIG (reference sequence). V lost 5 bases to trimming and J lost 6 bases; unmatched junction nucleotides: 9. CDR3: CAWGRGATNGYTF. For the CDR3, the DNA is TGTGCCTGGGGCAGGGGGGCAACTAATGGCTACACCTTC.

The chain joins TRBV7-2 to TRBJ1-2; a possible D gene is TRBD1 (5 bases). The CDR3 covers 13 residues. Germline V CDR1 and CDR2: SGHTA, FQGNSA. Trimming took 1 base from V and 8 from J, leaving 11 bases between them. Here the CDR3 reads CASSLVGARGYTF. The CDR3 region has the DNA TGTGCCAGCAGCTTAGTTGGGGCGAGGGGCTACACCTTC.

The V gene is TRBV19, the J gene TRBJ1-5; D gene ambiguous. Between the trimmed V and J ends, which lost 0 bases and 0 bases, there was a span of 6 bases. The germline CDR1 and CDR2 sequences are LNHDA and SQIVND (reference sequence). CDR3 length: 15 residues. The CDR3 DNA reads TGTGCCAGTAGTATAGATGGCCATAGCAATCAGCCCCAGCATTTT. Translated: CASSIDGHSNQPQHF.

CDR3 coding DNA: TGTGCCAGCAGCCGGGACAGAGCGAGCTCCTATAATTCACCCCTCCACTTT. Translated: CASSRDRASSYNSPLHF. This rearrangement joins TRBV5-4 to TRBJ1-6, with 7 bases fitting TRBD1. This CDR3 region has 17 residues. From germline, CDR1 is SGHNT and CDR2 YYREEE (reference sequence). Losses at the gene ends were 4 bases for V and 0 bases for J; bases not matched to a gene: 7.

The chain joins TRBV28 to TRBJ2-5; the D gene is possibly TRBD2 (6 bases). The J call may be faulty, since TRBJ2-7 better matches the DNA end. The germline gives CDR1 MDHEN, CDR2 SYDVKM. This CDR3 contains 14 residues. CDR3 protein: CATRRERTIYEQYF. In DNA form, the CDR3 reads TGTGCCACCAGACGGGAGCGTACCATCTACGAGCAGTACTTC.

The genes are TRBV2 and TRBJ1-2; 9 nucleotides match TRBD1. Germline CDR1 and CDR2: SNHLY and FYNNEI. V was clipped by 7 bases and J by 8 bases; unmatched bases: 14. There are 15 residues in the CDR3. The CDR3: CASTSGQGPTGGYTF. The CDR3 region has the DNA TGTGCCAGCACCTCCGGACAGGGGCCGACGGGGGGCTACACCTTC.

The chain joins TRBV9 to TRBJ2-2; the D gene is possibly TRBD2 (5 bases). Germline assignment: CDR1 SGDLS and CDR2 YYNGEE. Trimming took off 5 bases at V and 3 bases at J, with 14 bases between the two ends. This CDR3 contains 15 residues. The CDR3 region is CASSPSGGYTGELFF. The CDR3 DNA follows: TGTGCCAGCAGTCCCTCTGGCGGGTACACCGGGGAGCTGTTTTTT.

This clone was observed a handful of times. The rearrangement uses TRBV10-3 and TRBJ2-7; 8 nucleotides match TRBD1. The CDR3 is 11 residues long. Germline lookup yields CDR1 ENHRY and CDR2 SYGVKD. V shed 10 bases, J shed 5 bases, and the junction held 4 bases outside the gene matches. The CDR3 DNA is TGTGCCACCCGGACAGGGAACGAGCAGTACTTC. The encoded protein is CATRTGNEQYF.

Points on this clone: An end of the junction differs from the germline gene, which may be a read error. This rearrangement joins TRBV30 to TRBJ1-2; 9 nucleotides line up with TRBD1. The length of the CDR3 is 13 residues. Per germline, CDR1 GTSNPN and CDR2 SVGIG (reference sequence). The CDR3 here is CAWSVGTGRGYPF. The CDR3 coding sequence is TGTGCCTGGAGTGTTGGGACAGGGAGAGGCTACCCCTTC.

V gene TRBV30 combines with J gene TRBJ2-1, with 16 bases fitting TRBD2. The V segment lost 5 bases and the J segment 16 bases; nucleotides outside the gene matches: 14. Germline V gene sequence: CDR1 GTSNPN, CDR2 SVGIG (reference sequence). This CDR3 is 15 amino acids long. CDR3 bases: TGTGCCTGGTCCCGCCCGGGACTAGCGGGAGGGCCTCAATTCTTC. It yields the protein CAWSRPGLAGGPQFF.

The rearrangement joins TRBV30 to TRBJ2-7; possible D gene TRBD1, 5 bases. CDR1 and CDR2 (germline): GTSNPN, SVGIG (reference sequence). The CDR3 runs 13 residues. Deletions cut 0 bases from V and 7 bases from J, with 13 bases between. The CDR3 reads CAWSVTGSREQYF. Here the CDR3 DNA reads TGTGCCTGGAGTGTAACAGGTTCACGTGAGCAGTACTTC.

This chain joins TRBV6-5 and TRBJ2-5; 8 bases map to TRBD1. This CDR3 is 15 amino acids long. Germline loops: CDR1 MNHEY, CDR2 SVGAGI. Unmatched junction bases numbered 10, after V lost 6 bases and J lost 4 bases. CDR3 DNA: TGTGCCAGCAGCCGACGCAGACAGGGGAGAGAGACCCAGTACTTC. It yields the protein CASSRRRQGRETQYF.

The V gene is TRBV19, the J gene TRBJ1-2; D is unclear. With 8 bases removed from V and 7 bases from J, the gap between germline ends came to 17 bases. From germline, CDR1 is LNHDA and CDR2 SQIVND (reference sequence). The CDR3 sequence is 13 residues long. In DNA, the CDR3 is TGTGCCAGTCTACAGACGGCTTTTGGTGGCTACACCTTC. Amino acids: CASLQTAFGGYTF.

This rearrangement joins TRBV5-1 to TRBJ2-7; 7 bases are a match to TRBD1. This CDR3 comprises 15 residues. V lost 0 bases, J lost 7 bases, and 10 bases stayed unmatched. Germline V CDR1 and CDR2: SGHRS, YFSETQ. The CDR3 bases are TGCGCCAGCAGCTTGGTGGGACAGAACCTTGGGGAGCAGTACTTC. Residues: CASSLVGQNLGEQYF.

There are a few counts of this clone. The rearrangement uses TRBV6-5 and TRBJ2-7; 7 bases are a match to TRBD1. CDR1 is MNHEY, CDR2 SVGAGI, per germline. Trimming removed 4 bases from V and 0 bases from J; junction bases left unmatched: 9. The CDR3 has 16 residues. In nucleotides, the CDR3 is TGTGCCAGCAGTTTTCTCTCCGGGACAGTCTCCTACGAGCAGTACTTC. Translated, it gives CASSFLSGTVSYEQYF.

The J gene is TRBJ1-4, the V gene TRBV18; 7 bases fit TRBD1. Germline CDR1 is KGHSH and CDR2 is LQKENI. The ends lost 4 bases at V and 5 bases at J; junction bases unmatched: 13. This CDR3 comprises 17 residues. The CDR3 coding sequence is TGTGCCAGCTCACAATTCTCTAGACAGGGATCGAATGAAAAACTGTTTTTT. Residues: CASSQFSRQGSNEKLFF.

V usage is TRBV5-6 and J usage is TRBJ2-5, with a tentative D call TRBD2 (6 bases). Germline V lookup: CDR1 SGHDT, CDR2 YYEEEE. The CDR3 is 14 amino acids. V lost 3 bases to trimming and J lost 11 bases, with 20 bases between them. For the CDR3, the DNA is TGTGCCAGCAGCTCCGGGGACTCGAAGAAGGAGCAGTACTTC. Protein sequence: CASSSGDSKKEQYF.

The CDR3 DNA reads TGCAGCGTTGTTGGTCTAGCGGGAGTACCCGGGGAGCTGTTTTTT. It codes for CSVVGLAGVPGELFF. This chain connects TRBV29-1 to TRBJ2-2; 10 nucleotides agree with TRBD2. Germline V CDR1 and CDR2: SQVTM, ANQGSEA. The CDR3 extends over 15 amino acids. Trimming at V came to 4 bases and at J to 6 bases, leaving 8 bases not matched to a gene.